The 12 T cell receptor beta chains in this list originate from one sample, sequenced in a study of control samples from healthy donors and cancer patients (dated by TCRdb to 2019 to 2021). Library creation used the immunoSEQ multiplex PCR assay. TCRdb took this table from immuneACCESS and kept in-frame rearrangements with V and J called. Such tables lack part of the clones; where checked against another copy, unresolved V genes explain under half of the gap, and the rest is unexplained. This sample lists about 180,000 clones; 90% were detected once. Of the sample, roughly 1.3% is held by the ten largest clones. The sequencing input was blood. The receptors were sampled from a woman in her forties or fifties in good health.

This clone was observed a single time. This chain uses TRBV28 with TRBJ2-2; D gene uncertain. The CDR3 loop spans 13 amino acids. CDR1 and CDR2 from the germline V gene are MDHEN and SYDVKM. The V gene lost 7 bases and the J gene lost 2 bases, with 8 bases spanning the gap. The CDR3 loop is CASTSRNTGELFF. In DNA form, the CDR3 reads TGTGCCAGCACGAGCAGAAACACCGGGGAGCTGTTTTTT.

This clone was detected a few times. The CDR3 reads CAWSVQWATEAFF. The CDR3 nucleotides read TGTGCCTGGAGTGTACAGTGGGCCACTGAAGCTTTCTTT. The chain combines TRBV30 with TRBJ1-1, with no clear D. Germline-derived CDR1 and CDR2 are GTSNPN and SVGIG (reference sequence). The V and J ends lost 0 bases and 4 bases respectively, with 9 bases between them. This CDR3 is 13 amino acids long.

The rearrangement joins TRBV6-5 to TRBJ2-7; no clear D. V dropped 6 bases and J dropped 0 bases, with 6 bases sitting between them. The CDR3 is 12 amino acids. The germline V gene encodes CDR1 MNHEY and CDR2 SVGAGI. CDR3: CASSISSYEQYF. As DNA, the CDR3 is TGTGCCAGCAGCATCAGCTCCTACGAGCAGTACTTC.

The chain joins TRBV6-2 or TRBV6-3 to TRBJ2-1; 10 positions match TRBD2. Germline V gene lookup returns CDR1 MNHEY and CDR2 SVGEGT. The CDR3 loop spans 16 amino acids. With 2 bases clipped from V and 5 bases from J, the junction kept 6 bases outside the gene matches. The CDR3 region is CASSYPLAGINNEQFF. DNA for the CDR3: TGTGCCAGCAGTTACCCACTAGCGGGGATAAACAATGAGCAGTTCTTC.

The chain has TRBV7-9 and TRBJ2-6, with TRBD2 as a possible D gene (5 bases). This CDR3 region has 14 residues. The germline V gene encodes CDR1 SEHNR and CDR2 FQNEAQ (reference sequence). V was cut by 8 bases and J by 0 bases, with 8 bases left in between. The CDR3 loop is CASVRGSGANVLTF. The DNA of the CDR3 is TGTGCCAGCGTTCGGGGCTCTGGGGCCAACGTCCTGACTTTC.

The rearrangement links TRBV7-9 to TRBJ2-3; perhaps TRBD2 as D (6 bases). Germline V gives CDR1 SEHNR, CDR2 FQNEAQ (reference sequence). The length of the CDR3 is 13 residues. V lost 2 bases to trimming and J lost 6 bases, with 9 bases between them. This CDR3 is CASSLSGADTQYF. As DNA, the CDR3 is TGTGCCAGCAGCTTATCGGGAGCGGATACGCAGTATTTT. Filled out from reference TRBV7-9 and TRBJ2-3, the complete variable domain reads DTGVSQNPRHKITKRGQNVTFRCDPISEHNRLYWYRQTLGQGPEFLTYFQNEAQLEKSRLLSDRFSAERPKGSFSTLEIQRTEQGDSAMYLCASSLSGADTQYFGPGTRLTVL.

The rearrangement links TRBV5-1 to TRBJ2-2, with 9 nucleotides matching TRBD1. The V gene's germline CDR1 is SGHRS and CDR2 YFSETQ. The V gene end was trimmed by 4 bases and the J gene end by 6 bases; junction bases not matched to a gene: 7. The CDR3 runs 15 residues. The CDR3 DNA is TGCGCCAGCAGCCTCGGGACAGGGATGTCCGGGGAGCTGTTTTTT. Translating it yields CASSLGTGMSGELFF. Filled out from reference TRBV5-1 and TRBJ2-2, the complete variable domain reads KAGVTQTPRYLIKTRGQQVTLSCSPISGHRSVSWYQQTPGQGLQFLFEYFSETQRNKGNFPGRFSGRQFSNSRSEMNVSTLELGDSALYLCASSLGTGMSGELFFGEGSRLTVL.

The chain employs TRBV6-2 or TRBV6-3 and TRBJ1-3; D remains unclear. This CDR3 contains 15 residues. Germline V gene sequence: CDR1 MNHEY, CDR2 SVGEGT. V lost 6 bases, J lost 1 base, and 13 bases lay in between. CDR3 nucleotides: TGTGCCAGCAGCGAAAGAAAGGCGTCTGGAAACACCATATATTTT. Its protein is CASSERKASGNTIYF.

The chain links TRBV7-6 to TRBJ1-5; D is undetermined. The germline CDR1 and CDR2 sequences are SGHVS and FNYEAQ. V was pared by 5 bases and J by 5 bases, with 16 bases between. The CDR3 runs to 15 residues. The chain's CDR3 is CASSPADTTDQPQHF. In nucleotides, the CDR3 is TGTGCCAGCAGCCCCGCTGACACAACCGATCAGCCCCAGCATTTT.

This chain connects TRBV10-3 to TRBJ2-2; D ambiguous. This CDR3 is built from 15 residues. The germline gives CDR1 ENHRY, CDR2 SYGVKD. V shed 4 bases and J shed 5 bases, with 14 bases lying between them. CDR3 residues: CAISVGFSVTGELFF. CDR3 DNA: TGTGCCATCAGTGTCGGTTTCTCCGTAACCGGGGAGCTGTTTTTT.

The V and J genes are TRBV11-3 and TRBJ2-7; D may be TRBD2 (6 bases). Trimming left V 8 bases short and J 1 base short, with 21 bases between. Germline V gives CDR1 SGHNT, CDR2 YENEEA. CDR3 length: 16 amino acids. CDR3 bases: TGTGCCAGCGGCCCCGGGGGTAGCGGATCGTCCTACGAGCAGTACTTC. Protein product: CASGPGGSGSSYEQYF.

The chain is built from TRBV7-3 and TRBJ1-2; TRBD1 agrees at 7 bases. Germline V gene sequence: CDR1 SGHTA, CDR2 FQGTGA. CDR3 length: 12 residues. Trimming cost V 4 bases and J 7 bases; bases outside gene matches: 3. Here the CDR3 reads CASSSQGFGYTF. CDR3 DNA: TGTGCCAGCAGCTCACAGGGGTTTGGCTACACCTTC.